This entry features one T cell receptor beta chain sequence. Antigen specificity is unknown. Germline is not matched at one junction end, which may reflect a read error. The time point is: newly diagnosed GD, antithyroid drugs for less than 3 months. With RNA extracted from PBMCs as input, the TCR library was made. These data belong to a study of regulatory T cells in long-lasting Graves disease. Findings and limits, study-wide: TCR diversity was lower in persistent than newly diagnosed Graves' disease.

Assembly of TCR beta libraries relied on iRepertoire HTBI primers together with Arm-PCR of CDR3 regions. TCRdb processed the multiplex PCR reads anew with MiXCR; each CDR3 protein has one entry. The sample lists hundreds of thousands of distinct CDR3 sequences, about 15% occurring once. CDR1 is MNHNS, CDR2 SASEGT, per germline. The CDR3 is 14 residues long. This same sample was also part of a study on T cells in Graves' hyperthyroidism and ophthalmopathy. That publication notes: With the HTBI primer set, the TCR CDR3 went through a first round of RT-PCR. Ophthalmopathy stood apart from stable hyperthyroidism in a 13 V-J model.

The chain has TRBV6-1 and TRBJ2-2; 11 bases agree with TRBD2. The source was peripheral blood mononuclear cells (PBMCs), collected at new diagnosis, from a patient treated with antithyroid drugs. The TCR was taken from a woman aged 25 to 39 with Graves disease. CDR3 nucleotide sequence: TGTGCCAGCAGACCGACTAGCGGGACCGGGGGGCTGTTTTTT. Its translation is CASRPTSGTGGLFF.